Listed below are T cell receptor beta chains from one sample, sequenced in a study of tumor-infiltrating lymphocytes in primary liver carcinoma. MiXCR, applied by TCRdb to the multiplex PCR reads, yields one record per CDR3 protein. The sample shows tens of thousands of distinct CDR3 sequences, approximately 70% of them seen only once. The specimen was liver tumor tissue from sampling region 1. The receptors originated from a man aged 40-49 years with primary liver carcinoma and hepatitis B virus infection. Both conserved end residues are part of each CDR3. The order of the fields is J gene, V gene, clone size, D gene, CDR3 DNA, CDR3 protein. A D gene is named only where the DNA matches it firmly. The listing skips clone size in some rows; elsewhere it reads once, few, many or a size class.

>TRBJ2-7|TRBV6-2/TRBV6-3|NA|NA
TGTGCCAGCAGCTACTCGTCGGCCTCCGAGGAGTACTTC
CASSYSSASEEYF
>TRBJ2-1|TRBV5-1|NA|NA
TGCACCAGCAGCAATCCGGTACAGGCAATCCGTGAGCAGTTCTTC
CTSSNPVQAIREQFF
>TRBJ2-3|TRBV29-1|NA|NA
TGCAGCCTCCGACTCGGGAAGTCCACAGATACGCAGTATTTT
CSLRLGKSTDTQYF
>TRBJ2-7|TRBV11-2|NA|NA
TGTGCCAGCAGCCTACCTAACACTGCCTACGAGCAGTACTTC
CASSLPNTAYEQYF
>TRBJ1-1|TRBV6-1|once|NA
TGTGCCAGCATGCCGGACGGTCTGACTGAAGCTTTCTTT
CASMPDGLTEAFF
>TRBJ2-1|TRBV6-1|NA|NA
TGTGCTAACAGTCCCATTCGGGCAGACTCATACAATGAGCAGTTCTTC
CANSPIRADSYNEQFF
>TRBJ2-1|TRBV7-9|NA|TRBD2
TGTGCCAGCAGCCTGGGCAGGGCGGGAGTCTGGGAAGAGCAGTTCTTC
CASSLGRAGVWEEQFF
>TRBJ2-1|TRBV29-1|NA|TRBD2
TGCAGCGTTGTTCTAGCGGCTGTGCACCAATACTTC
CSVVLAAVHQYF
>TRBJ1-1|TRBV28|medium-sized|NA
TGTGCCAGCAGCCCCGGGGCTGAAGCTTTCTTT
CASSPGAEAFF
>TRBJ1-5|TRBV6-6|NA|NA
TGTGCCAGCAGGGACAGTAGCAATGAGCCCCAGCATTTT
CASRDSSNEPQHF
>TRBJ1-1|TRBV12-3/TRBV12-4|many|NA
TGTGCCAGCAGTTTACCAGGGGCGAGGACTGAAGCTTTCTTT
CASSLPGARTEAFF
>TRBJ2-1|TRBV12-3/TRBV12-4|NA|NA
TGTGCCAGCAGTTTAGGATTAGCCTACAATGTGCAGTTCTTC
CASSLGLAYNVQFF
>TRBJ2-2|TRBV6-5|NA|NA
TGTGCCAGCAATTACTGGGCATCCACCGGGGAGCTGTTCTTT
CASNYWASTGELFF
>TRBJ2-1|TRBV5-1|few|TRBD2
TGCGCCAGCAGCTTGGGGCCTAGCGGGCACGACAATGAGCAGTTCTTC
CASSLGPSGHDNEQFF
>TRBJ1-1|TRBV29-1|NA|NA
TGCAGTGTTGAACGGAACACTAAAGCTTTCTTT
CSVERNTKAFF
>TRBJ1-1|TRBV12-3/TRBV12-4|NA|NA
TGTGCCAGCAGTAGATCAACTGAACCTTTCTTT
CASSRSTEPFF
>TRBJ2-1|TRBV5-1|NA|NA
TGCGCCAGCAACGTTAGGTCCTTCAATGAGCAGTTCTTC
CASNVRSFNEQFF
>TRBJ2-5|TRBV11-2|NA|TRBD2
TGTGCCAGTAGCGCCGTGGCGACTAGCTTAGAGACCCAGTACTTC
CASSAVATSLETQYF
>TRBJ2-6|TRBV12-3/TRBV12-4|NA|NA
TGTGCCAACAGTTTCAGTGACTCTGGGGCCAACGTCCTGACTTTC
CANSFSDSGANVLTF
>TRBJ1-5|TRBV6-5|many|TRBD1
TGTGCCAGCAGGAAGGGACAGGGAGGAGTTTATCAGCCCCAGCATTTT
CASRKGQGGVYQPQHF
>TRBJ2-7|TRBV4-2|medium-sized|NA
TGTGCCAGCAGCCAAGCAGGTTCCCCCCGGTGGTCTGGCGAGCAGTACTTC
CASSQAGSPRWSGEQYF
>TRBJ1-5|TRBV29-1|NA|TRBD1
TGCAGCGTGAAGGACAGGGGTTTGCAATCAACCCAGCATTTT
CSVKDRGLQSTQHF
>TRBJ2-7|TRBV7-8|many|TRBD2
TGTGCCAGCAGTCCGGGGGGGTGGGAGCAGTACTTC
CASSPGGWEQYF
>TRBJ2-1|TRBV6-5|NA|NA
TGTGCCAGCAGTCCCCTAGCGAATCATAATGAGCAGTTCTTC
CASSPLANHNEQFF
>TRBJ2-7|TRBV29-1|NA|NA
TGCAGGGCCAAAGGGAACTCCTACGAGCAGTACTTC
CRAKGNSYEQYF
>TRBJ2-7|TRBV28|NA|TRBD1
TGTGCCAGCGTTACAGGGGATCAATCCTACGAGCAGTACTTC
CASVTGDQSYEQYF
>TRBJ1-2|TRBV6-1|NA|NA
TGTGCCACTCTCATGACAGGAATGGACTATGACTACACCTTC
CATLMTGMDYDYTF
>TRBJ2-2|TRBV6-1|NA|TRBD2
TGTGCCAGCGGTGTGATGGCTAGCGGCACCGGGAGGGAGCTGTTTTTT
CASGVMASGTGRELFF
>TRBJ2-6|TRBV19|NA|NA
TGTGCCAGTGGTATAGAAGGTACTCTTGGGACTGGGGCCAACGTCCTGACTTTC
CASGIEGTLGTGANVLTF
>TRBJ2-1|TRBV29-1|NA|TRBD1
TGTAGCGCCGTCCCCGGGACAGGCAACAATGGGCAGTTCTTC
CSAVPGTGNNGQFF
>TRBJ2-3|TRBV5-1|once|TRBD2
TGCGCCAGCAGCTTGTGGGCTAGCGGAGGTACCCACTATTTT
CASSLWASGGTHYF
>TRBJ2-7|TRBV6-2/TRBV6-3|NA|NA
TGTGCCAGCAGTTATCCTGGACAGCACTATGAGCAGTACTTC
CASSYPGQHYEQYF
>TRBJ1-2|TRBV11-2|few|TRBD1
TGTGCCAGCAGCCAGGGGGGGCACGGGTATGGCTACACCTTC
CASSQGGHGYGYTF
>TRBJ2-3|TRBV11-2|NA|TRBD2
TGTGCCAGTAGCCCATTAGCGACTAGCACAGATATGCAGTATTTT
CASSPLATSTDMQYF
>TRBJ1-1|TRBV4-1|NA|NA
TGCACCAGCAGCCTGAAACAGCTGGAGGGAATGAACACAGAAGCTTTCTTT
CTSSLKQLEGMNTEAFF
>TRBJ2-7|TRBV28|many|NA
TGTGCCAGCACCCCCCCCGTGGGGGCGCTTAACGAGCAGTACTTC
CASTPPVGALNEQYF
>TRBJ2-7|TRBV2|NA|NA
TGTGCCAGCAGCCTATGGAGCGGCGAGCAGTACTTC
CASSLWSGEQYF
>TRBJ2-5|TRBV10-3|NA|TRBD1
TGCGCCATCAAGGGACAGGTACCCCAAGAGACCCACTACTTC
CAIKGQVPQETHYF
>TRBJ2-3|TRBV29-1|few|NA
TGCAGCGTAGGGGGGGCATCGGGGGATACGCAGTATTTT
CSVGGASGDTQYF
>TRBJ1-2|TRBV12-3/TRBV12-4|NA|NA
TGTGTCAGCAGTCCGGGAACCCAGGGCTACAGCTTC
CVSSPGTQGYSF
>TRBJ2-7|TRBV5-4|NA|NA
TGTGCCACCAGCTTGGAAGTGACTTGCGTCACCTACGAGCAGTACTTC
CATSLEVTCVTYEQYF
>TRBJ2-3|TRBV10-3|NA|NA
TGTGCCATCAGTGAGTTTGCAGGGGTTCCCACAGATACGCAGTATTTT
CAISEFAGVPTDTQYF
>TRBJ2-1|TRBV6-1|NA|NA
TGTGTCAGCAGCATCGGGAACTCCTACAATGAGCAGTTCTTC
CVSSIGNSYNEQFF
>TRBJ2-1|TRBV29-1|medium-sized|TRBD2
TGCAGCGTTGAAAGAACTAGCGGGGGGAATGAGCAGTTCTTC
CSVERTSGGNEQFF
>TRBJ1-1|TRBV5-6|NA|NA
TGTGCCAGCGGTTTGGATAGTACGAGAAGGGGGGCCACCGAAGCTTTCTTT
CASGLDSTRRGATEAFF